The 10 T cell receptor beta chains below were found in one sample sequenced in a study of T-cell reconstitution after alpha-beta-depleted transplantation in children listed by TCRdb under 2016. The method behind the library was PCR. Sequencing was performed on an Illumina HiSeq 2500. To normalize quantification of the TCRbeta repertoire, the TCR libraries were built with molecular barcoding that relied on unique molecular identifiers. The public sequencing data were trimmed at Q25 with fastp and processed into clonotypes with MiXCR by TCRdb, which kept only in-frame beta chains. Each entry is one CDR3 protein sequence, shown with its most common DNA and genes. The sample contains 600,000 to 700,000 distinct CDR3 sequences, 13% of them found a single time. The ten top clones hold approximately 0.8% of the sample. Taken with the paper, the label for treatment or condition translates to: allogeneic hematopoietic cell transplantation with graft depleted of TCRalphabeta T cells and CD19 B cells.

Material: PBMCs, obtained before TCRalphabeta/CD19-depleted stem cell transplant. These receptor sequences come from a girl aged 2 to 9 with congenital amegakaryocytic thrombocytopenia, due to receive a stem cell transplant.

In its sample, this clonotype was seen many times. V is TRBV7-9 and J is TRBJ1-2, with D tentatively TRBD1 (6 bases). The germline V and J ends were trimmed by 1 base and 7 bases, with 7 bases remaining between them. This CDR3 is built from 12 residues. Germline lookup yields CDR1 SEHNR and CDR2 FQNEAQ (reference sequence). CDR3 loop: CASSLVDSGYTF. As DNA, the CDR3 is TGTGCCAGCAGCTTAGTGGACAGTGGCTACACCTTC.

The chain has TRBV20-1 and TRBJ2-7; D is possibly TRBD2 (5 bases). The CDR3 is made up of 14 amino acids. In germline, CDR1 is DFQATT, CDR2 SNEGSKA (reference sequence). The V and J ends lost 1 base and 2 bases respectively, with 12 bases between them. The CDR3 is CSARGGRQPYEQYF. The CDR3 nucleotides read TGCAGTGCTAGAGGTGGGAGACAACCCTACGAGCAGTACTTC.

V gene TRBV18 combines with J gene TRBJ1-1; D is unresolved. V was cut by 6 bases and J by 3 bases, with 17 bases left in between. Looked up from germline, CDR1 is KGHSH and CDR2 is LQKENI. This CDR3 comprises 15 residues. CDR3 sequence reads: CASSPWADRDTEAFF. CDR3 DNA sequence: TGTGCCAGCTCGCCCTGGGCCGACCGGGACACTGAAGCTTTCTTT.

The sample holds many counts of this clonotype. CDR3 sequence: CASSPRGELFF. CDR3 sequence (DNA): TGTGCCAGCAGCCCCCGTGGGGAGCTGTTTTTT. This chain joins TRBV7-8 and TRBJ2-2; D uncertain. Per germline, CDR1 SGHVS and CDR2 FQNEAQ. The length of the CDR3 is 11 residues. V lost 5 bases and J lost 8, with 6 bases in between.

This chain uses TRBV7-9 with TRBJ2-7; D is unresolved. Germline V gene sequence: CDR1 SEHNR, CDR2 FQNEAQ (reference sequence). This CDR3 comprises 13 residues. The V and J ends lost 3 bases and 9 bases respectively, with 15 bases between them. The CDR3 DNA follows: TGTGCCAGCAGCTTCGGGCCGATCAACTGGCAGTACTTC. As protein: CASSFGPINWQYF.

This CDR3 reads CASSKEAGATDTQYF. CDR3 DNA sequence: TGTGCCAGCTCAAAGGAAGCAGGGGCGACAGATACGCAGTATTTT. The chain recombines TRBV18 with TRBJ2-3, with D possibly TRBD1 on 6 matching bases. V lost 5 bases to trimming and J lost 3 bases, with 15 bases between them. Germline V gives CDR1 KGHSH, CDR2 LQKENI. The length of the CDR3 is 15 residues. Combining the CDR3 with reference TRBV18 and TRBJ2-3 gives the whole variable domain NAGVMQNPRHLVRRRGQEARLRCSPMKGHSHVYWYRQLPEEGLKFMVYLQKENIIDESGMPKERFSAEFPKEGPSILRIQQVVRGDSAAYFCASSKEAGATDTQYFGPGTRLTVL.

This clonotype showed up many times. The rearrangement joins TRBV12-3 or TRBV12-4 to TRBJ2-2; TRBD2 might be the D (6 bases). Trimming stripped 4 bases from V and 8 bases from J, with 8 bases between. CDR3 length: 12 residues. The CDR3 DNA reads TGTGCCAGCAGTTACGCGGGAGGGGAGCTGTTTTTT. It is translated as CASSYAGGELFF.

This clonotype was found a few times. This chain joins TRBV20-1 and TRBJ2-5; D unclear. CDR3 size: 12 residues. V was cut by 6 bases and J by 1 base, with 9 bases left in between. CDR1 DFQATT and CDR2 SNEGSKA come from the germline V gene (reference sequence). The CDR3 loop reads CSALLPQETQYF. DNA for the CDR3: TGCAGTGCCCTACTCCCCCAAGAGACCCAGTACTTC.

This clonotype has at least ten counts. This chain uses TRBV12-3 or TRBV12-4 with TRBJ2-2, with TRBD2 matching over 9 bases. Trimming took 10 bases from V and 2 from J; bases not matched to a gene: 8. The CDR3 has 15 residues. The DNA for the CDR3 is TGTGCCATCGGGTTAGCGGGAGTTAACACCGGGGAGCTGTTTTTT. It codes for CAIGLAGVNTGELFF.

Ten or more counts support this clonotype. The CDR3 DNA is TGCGCCAGCAGCTTTGGATCCCCCGGGGATACGCAGTATTTT. It translates to CASSFGSPGDTQYF. The V call is TRBV5-1, the J call TRBJ2-3; no definite D call. The CDR3 sequence is 14 residues long. Germline V CDR1 and CDR2: SGHRS, YFSETQ. Trimming took 2 bases from V and 6 from J, leaving 13 bases between them.